These 17 T cell receptor beta chains originate from one sample sequenced in a study of control samples from healthy donors and cancer patients. Produced via immunoSEQ multiplex PCR; TCRdb's table is partial and in-frame only. Among some 210,000 clones, roughly nine tenths were seen once, and the ten largest hold around 1.9%. Sequenced sample: blood. These receptors were obtained from a man aged 25-40 years in good health.

The chain couples TRBV7-9 to TRBJ2-7; no clear D gene. The CDR3 is 12 residues long. Trimming left V 0 bases short and J 3 bases short, with 3 bases between. Per germline, CDR1 SEHNR and CDR2 FQNEAQ (reference sequence). In DNA, the CDR3 is TGTGCCAGCAGCTTAGCCAACTACGAGCAGTACTTC. Protein sequence: CASSLANYEQYF.

The chain uses TRBV10-3 and TRBJ1-4; the match to TRBD1 covers 9 bases. Germline assignment: CDR1 ENHRY and CDR2 SYGVKD. V lost 8 bases, J lost 10 bases, and 11 bases stayed unmatched. The CDR3 contains 14 residues. CDR3 DNA: TGTGCCATCGGCCCCGGGACAGGGAGGACAAAACTGTTTTTT. The encoded protein is CAIGPGTGRTKLFF.

The chain employs TRBV19 and TRBJ2-1, with 10 bases that match TRBD2. CDR3 length equals 14 residues. CDR1 is LNHDA and CDR2 is SQIVND in the germline V gene (reference sequence). Germline trimming cut 5 bases from V and 7 bases from J; bases unmatched to any gene: 5. The CDR3 loop reads CASSAQRGGNEQFF. The CDR3 coding sequence is TGTGCCAGTAGTGCCCAGCGGGGGGGGAATGAGCAGTTCTTC.

This chain links TRBV5-1 with TRBJ1-4; the match to TRBD1 covers 8 bases. This CDR3 has 16 amino acids. Per germline, CDR1 SGHRS and CDR2 YFSETQ. V was clipped by 0 bases and J by 13 bases; unmatched bases: 14. This chain's CDR3 is CASSLDTGTGIRGLFF. In nucleotides, the CDR3 is TGCGCCAGCAGCTTGGACACCGGGACAGGCATCAGGGGACTGTTTTTT.

The V and J genes are TRBV20-1 and TRBJ2-7, with D unclear. The germline V gene has CDR1 DFQATT and CDR2 SNEGSKA (reference sequence). Deletions cut 3 bases from V and 3 bases from J, with 6 bases between. The CDR3 is 11 amino acids. CDR3 nucleotides: TGCAGTGCTAGTTCCCTCTACGAGCAGTACTTC. Translated, it gives CSASSLYEQYF.

The J gene is TRBJ1-1, the V gene TRBV6-5, with D uncertain. From germline, CDR1 is MNHEY and CDR2 SVGAGI. The CDR3 sequence is 16 residues long. V was cut by 2 bases and J by 4 bases, with 17 bases left in between. Written as DNA, the CDR3 is TGTGCCAGCAGTTACGTTAGGGTGGAGGGTGGCACTGAAGCTTTCTTT. Amino acids: CASSYVRVEGGTEAFF.

This clone showed up just a few times. The V call is TRBV24-1, the J call TRBJ2-1; 10 positions agree with TRBD2. J was trimmed by 8 bases and V by 4 bases; bases with no gene match: 4. The length of the CDR3 is 14 residues. Germline lookup yields CDR1 KGHDR and CDR2 SFDVKD. The CDR3 sequence is CATSDERGGDEQFF. CDR3 DNA: TGTGCCACCAGTGACGAGCGGGGGGGCGATGAGCAGTTCTTC.

The V call is TRBV7-9, the J call TRBJ1-2; D not certain. The CDR3 spans 14 residues. The V gene's germline CDR1 is SEHNR and CDR2 FQNEAQ (reference sequence). The germline V and J ends were trimmed by 5 bases and 7 bases, with 17 bases remaining between them. CDR3: CASSLSNDRSGYTF. As DNA, the CDR3 is TGTGCCAGCAGCCTCAGTAACGACCGTAGTGGCTACACCTTC.

As to this clone: Distinct nucleotide sequences in the sample also encode this CDR3. The V and J genes are TRBV24-1 and TRBJ1-2; 11 bases align to TRBD1. The germline V gene encodes CDR1 KGHDR and CDR2 SFDVKD. Trimming took 3 bases from V and 5 from J; bases not matched to a gene: 1. The CDR3 sequence is 14 residues long. CDR3 sequence: CATSDRDRGYGYTF. DNA of the CDR3: TGTGCCACCAGTGATCGGGACAGGGGGTATGGCTACACCTTC.

The chain has TRBV6-1 and TRBJ1-2; D is unclear. Germline CDR1 MNHNS, CDR2 SASEGT. The V gene lost 1 base and the J gene lost 4 bases, with 4 bases spanning the gap. The CDR3 totals 12 residues. As DNA, the CDR3 is TGTGCCAGCAGTGAAGATGCCTATGGCTACACCTTC. Protein sequence: CASSEDAYGYTF.

This clone was picked up a small number of times. The chain is built from TRBV7-6 and TRBJ2-1, with a possible D match to TRBD2 (6 bases). V gave up 0 bases and J gave up 6 bases, with 12 bases separating them. Germline-derived CDR1 and CDR2 are SGHVS and FNYEAQ. The CDR3 is 15 residues long. The CDR3 bases are TGTGCCAGCAGCTTAGCGGCGGGGAGAGGCAATGAGCAGTTCTTC. Its translation is CASSLAAGRGNEQFF.

J is TRBJ2-1 and V is TRBV12-3 or TRBV12-4, with D possibly being TRBD1 (6 bases). V was trimmed by 3 bases and J by 12 bases, leaving 12 bases between them. CDR3 length: 12 residues. The CDR3 loop reads CASSFRGSGQFF. The CDR3 nucleotides are TGTGCCAGCAGTTTTAGGGGGAGTGGGCAGTTCTTC.

J is TRBJ2-3 and V is TRBV7-6; no firm D call. Trimming left V 5 bases short and J 0 bases short, with 15 bases between. The V gene's germline CDR1 is SGHVS and CDR2 FNYEAQ. The CDR3 loop spans 16 amino acids. The CDR3 DNA follows: TGTGCCAGCAGCCCCCACGGCCTCCAAAGCACAGATACGCAGTATTTT. Translating gives CASSPHGLQSTDTQYF.

This chain joins TRBV6-6 and TRBJ1-1; 8 bases match TRBD1. The CDR3 is 14 residues long. Trimming removed 6 bases from V and 7 bases from J; junction bases left unmatched: 10. From germline, CDR1 is MNHNY and CDR2 SVGAGI (reference sequence). The CDR3 sequence: CASRLGQGSGEAFF. As DNA, the CDR3 is TGTGCCAGCAGACTCGGACAGGGTTCAGGTGAAGCTTTCTTT.

The chain recombines TRBV29-1 with TRBJ1-4, with a weak D call TRBD1 (6 bases). Trimming pared 5 bases from V and 2 bases from J, leaving 21 bases between. Germline V CDR1 and CDR2: SQVTM, ANQGSEA. This CDR3 contains 17 residues. The CDR3 bases are TGCAGCGTTTATGGGGGGCGCAGAGAGGGCACTAATGAAAAACTGTTTTTT. It codes for CSVYGGRREGTNEKLFF.

The chain joins TRBV7-3 to TRBJ2-1; TRBD1 matches at 7 bases. Looked up from germline, CDR1 is SGHTA and CDR2 is FQGTGA. V gave up 5 bases and J gave up 0 bases; unmatched junction bases: 4. The CDR3 is 15 amino acids. The CDR3 region has the DNA TGTGCCAGCAGCATACAGGGGAGCTCCTACAATGAGCAGTTCTTC. Its translation is CASSIQGSSYNEQFF.

The rearrangement links TRBV20-1 to TRBJ2-1, with D possibly matching TRBD2 (6 bases). Trimming cost V 5 bases and J 10 bases, with 9 bases left between them. The germline V gene has CDR1 DFQATT and CDR2 SNEGSKA (reference sequence). This CDR3 contains 10 residues. In nucleotides, the CDR3 is TGCAGTGCTTCGGACTACGAGCAGTTCTTC. Protein: CSASDYEQFF.